This T cell receptor beta chain is from a study of blood T cells in healthy people across ages. Using a J-beta primer mix together with a sample-barcoded 5' primer, a second PCR was run for about 7 to 12 cycles. Sequencing yielded, for each sample, at least 2.5 million paired-end reads carrying CDR3. MiXCR was run by TCRdb on the 5' RACE reads, yielding one entry per CDR3 protein. The sample gives some 730,000 distinct CDR3 sequences, 22% of which show up once; approximately 20% is in the top ten. Donors were systemically healthy Caucasian individuals from Russia aged about 6 to 95 years. In this sample, this clonotype turned up a few times. Antigen specificity is unknown. The CDR3 is 16 residues long. Germline CDR1 is MDHEN and CDR2 is SYDVKM. V was cut by 6 bases and J by 0 bases, with 17 bases left in between. Study observations and caveats: Aged donors had fewer naive CD4+ cells and lower diversity than long-lived donors.

This receptor was identified in a man in his sixties or seventies in good health. The sample was blood. The genes are TRBV28 and TRBJ1-2; D is ambiguous. The CDR3 spells CASRTGPHRSNYGYTF. The CDR3 DNA reads TGTGCCAGCAGGACCGGGCCACACCGTTCTAACTATGGCTACACCTTC.